This T cell receptor (beta chain) was recovered during a study of T-cell memory formation after mild COVID-19 (dated by TCRdb to about 2021). Background on the whole study: TCR sequence clusters from the two donors were found to be largely donor specific. Longitudinal TCRalpha and TCRbeta repertoire sequencing tracked T-cell clones expanding and contracting after mild COVID-19 in a couple of donors. Two young, previously healthy adult volunteers made up the cohort, one male and one female.

What the work shows at the level of the full study, not this receptor alone: Only two mild cases were covered in the study, and larger cohorts including severe cases with pre-infection samples were considered necessary. Clones that contracted from day 15 to 85 showed balanced CD4/CD8 phenotypes, whereas a second wave of clones that expanded from day 15 to 37 leaned towards CD4+. The second-wave clones that peaked on day 37 were not confirmed to be SARS-CoV-2 specific. Contracting CD4+ clones turned up mainly in the CM and EM memory subsets, whereas EMRA was where CD8+ clones were enriched. Some responding clones were detected in pre-infection memory, which suggested that pre-existing cross-reactive memory T cells had joined the SARS-CoV-2 response.

Ficoll-Paque density gradient centrifugation was used to isolate PBMCs. This clonotype was recorded a few times. What antigen it recognizes has not been identified. No quality values exist for individual bases; no much larger clone is one base distant. TCRdb lists the instrument as Illumina NovaSeq 6000. Using 5'RACE with constant-segment primers, TCRalpha and TCRbeta cDNA libraries were constructed, with sample barcodes and unique molecular identifiers added in the process. Trizol reagent was used to extract RNA from every sample. Libraries were amplified in two PCR steps, with a second sample barcode and Illumina TruSeq adapters added in the second step. The libraries were sequenced on an Illumina NovaSeq using 2 x 150 bp paired-end reads. For the original study's pipeline: Reads were demultiplexed and collapsed into UMI-guided consensus sequences with migec v1.2.7. Using mixcr v2.1.11, the UMI consensuses were aligned to TRA and TRB V and J templates and assembled into clonotypes. Clonotypes were classified as expanded or contracted when called significant by both edgeR and NoisET, with noise models trained on biological replicates. edgeR calls used a false discovery rate-adjusted p below 0.01 and a log2 fold-change threshold of 1. As an exploratory analysis of dynamics, max-normalized trajectories of the 1000 most abundant clonotypes were examined with PCA combined with hierarchical clustering. Separately sequenced CD4+ and CD8+ repertoires were used to assign the CD4 or CD8 phenotype of responding clones. TCRdb reanalyzed the raw reads on its own, using fastp at Q25 for trimming and MiXCR for clone calling, and kept in-frame beta chains. Entries that share a CDR3 protein sequence are merged under the most common genes and DNA. TCRdb, not the authors, supplied the V and J calls. The sample has 150,000 to 200,000 distinct CDR3 sequences on record, roughly 15% of them singletons. The ten largest clones add up to 11% to 15% of the sample.

CDR1 is given as DFQATT and CDR2 as SNEGSKA, both from the germline V gene (reference sequence). Measured from the cysteine to the phenylalanine, the CDR3 is 14 residues long. Kept here is only the CDR3 DNA, which spans 42 bases and is read in frame from base 1. Clipping removes 5 bases from V and 6 bases from J, with 7 as the unmatched junction base count. The rearranged segments are TRBV20-1 and TRBJ1-6, and 7 bases in between align with TRBD1. This TCR was sampled from an adult woman who had mild COVID-19 (a few samples of this study predate the infection). The sample titles of this study are shuffled in the database, so cell type and time point are left out; the donor was told from shared clones. Specimen: PBMCs or a T cell subset sorted from them (not recorded which). This receptor has the CDR3 CSALGQGGNSPLHF. The sequenced DNA: TGCAGTGCTCTGGGGCAGGGGGGTAATTCACCCCTCCACTTT.